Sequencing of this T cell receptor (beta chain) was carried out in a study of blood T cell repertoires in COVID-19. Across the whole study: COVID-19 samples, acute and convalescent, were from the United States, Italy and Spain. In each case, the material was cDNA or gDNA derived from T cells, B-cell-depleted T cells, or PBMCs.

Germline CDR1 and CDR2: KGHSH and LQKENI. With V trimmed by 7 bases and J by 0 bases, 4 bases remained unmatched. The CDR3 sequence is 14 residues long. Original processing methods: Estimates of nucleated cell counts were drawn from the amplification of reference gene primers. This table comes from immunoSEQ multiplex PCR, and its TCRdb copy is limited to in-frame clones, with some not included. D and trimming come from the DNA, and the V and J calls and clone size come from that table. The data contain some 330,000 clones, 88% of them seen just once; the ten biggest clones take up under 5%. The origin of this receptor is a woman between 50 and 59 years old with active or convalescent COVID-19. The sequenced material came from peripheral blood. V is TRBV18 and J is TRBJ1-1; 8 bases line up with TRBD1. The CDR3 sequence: CASYRDRLNTEAFF. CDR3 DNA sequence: TGTGCCAGCTACCGGGACAGGTTGAACACTGAAGCTTTCTTT. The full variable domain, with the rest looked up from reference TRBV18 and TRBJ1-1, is NAGVMQNPRHLVRRRGQEARLRCSPMKGHSHVYWYRQLPEEGLKFMVYLQKENIIDESGMPKERFSAEFPKEGPSILRIQQVVRGDSAAYFCASYRDRLNTEAFFGQGTRLTVV.